The sequence of this T cell receptor beta chain was determined in a study of cytomegalovirus exposure and HLA in healthy donors. Study summary: An earlier analysis found fewer than 140 million unique TCR beta sequences from about 190 million T cells.

The PCR was carried out with 60 Vbeta primers and 13 Jbeta primers. Assay: immunoSEQ multiplex PCR; the TCRdb copy retains only in-frame clones and omits some. The data hold around 150,000 clones, with 68% observed a single time. General study findings and limits: Trimming of TCR beta V- and J-genes showed a link, identified in a later analysis, to a missense DCLRE1C variant. Solely CMV serostatus was available to characterize immune exposure.

In its sample, this clone was seen a few times. The antigen remains undetermined. V was clipped by 3 bases and J by 0 bases, with 6 bases between them. Looked up from germline, CDR1 is LNHDA and CDR2 is SQIVND (reference sequence). This CDR3 comprises 14 residues. The chain uses TRBV19 and TRBJ1-3; D is unresolved. The sequence was collected from a man aged 25 to 45 in good health and CMV-seropositive. The sequenced sample was PBMCs. The CDR3 is CASSIGISGNTIYF. Written as DNA, the CDR3 is TGTGCCAGTAGTATTGGCATCTCTGGAAACACCATATATTTT.